Presented here are 12 T cell receptor beta chains from one specimen sequenced in a study of T-cell memory formation after mild COVID-19. From the 5' RACE reads, TCRdb called clonotypes with MiXCR, one entry per CDR3 protein. The repertoire holds about 130,000 distinct CDR3 sequences, 17% seen once, with 4.5% to 5.5% in the top ten. Sequenced sample: PBMCs or a T cell subset sorted from them (not recorded which). The receptors originated from a man aged 18 to 29 who had mild COVID-19 (a few samples of this study predate the infection). Cell type and time point are not known.

This clonotype has at least ten counts. The chain links TRBV4-3 to TRBJ2-3; D may match TRBD1 or TRBD2 (5 bases each). The ends were cut back, 5 bases at V and 1 base at J, with 13 bases in the middle. Per the germline V gene, CDR1 is LGHNA and CDR2 is YSLEER. The length of the CDR3 is 15 residues. The CDR3 bases are TGCGCCAGCAGCTTCCGGGACGGTGGCACAGATACGCAGTATTTT. Translated, it gives CASSFRDGGTDTQYF.

This clonotype was observed a few times. The V call is TRBV13, the J call TRBJ2-1, with D possibly TRBD1 on 7 matching bases. In germline, CDR1 is PRHDT, CDR2 FYEKMQ (reference sequence). The CDR3 length is 15 residues. V lost 5 bases and J 5 bases, leaving 16 bases between the germline ends. CDR3 region: CASSRRQGGDNEQFF. The CDR3 DNA follows: TGTGCCAGCAGCCGCAGGCAGGGGGGAGACAATGAGCAGTTCTTC.

The V call is TRBV6-5, the J call TRBJ1-2, with no clear D. Trimming pared 0 bases from V and 0 bases from J, leaving 5 bases between. This CDR3 region has 14 residues. Germline V CDR1 and CDR2: MNHEY, SVGAGI. The CDR3 DNA follows: TGTGCCAGCAGTTACTCGGTAGCTAACTATGGCTACACCTTC. Protein: CASSYSVANYGYTF.

This clonotype was recorded a few times. This chain connects TRBV3-1 to TRBJ2-7, with 8 bases lining up with TRBD2. The junction had 11 bases not matched to a gene; V was cut back by 1 base and J by 6 bases. The CDR3 is 16 residues long. Looked up from germline, CDR1 is LGHDT and CDR2 is YNNKEL (reference sequence). CDR3 coding DNA: TGTGCCAGCAGCCAAGGGATAGCGGGCCTAGCGGGCGAGCAGTACTTC. Its protein is CASSQGIAGLAGEQYF.

The chain uses TRBV11-2 and TRBJ2-3; the D gene is possibly TRBD2 (7 bases). Germline V gene lookup returns CDR1 SGHAT and CDR2 FQNNGV. This CDR3 comprises 13 residues. The germline V and J ends were trimmed by 3 bases and 6 bases, with 10 bases remaining between them. The CDR3 loop reads CASSFAGADTQYF. CDR3 DNA sequence: TGTGCCAGCAGCTTCGCGGGGGCTGATACGCAGTATTTT.

This chain connects TRBV5-8 to TRBJ1-4, with unresolved D. This CDR3 has 16 amino acids. Between the trimmed V and J ends, which lost 4 bases and 8 bases, there was a span of 21 bases. Germline-derived CDR1 and CDR2 are SGHTS and YDEGEE. The CDR3 DNA reads TGTGCCAGCAGCCTGGGTTCGGCAGGCTTAAACGAAAAACTGTTTTTT. It specifies CASSLGSAGLNEKLFF. Based on the CDR3 plus reference TRBV5-8 and TRBJ1-4, the full variable domain is EAGVTQSPTHLIKTRGQQATLRCSPISGHTSVYWYQQALGLGLQFLLWYDEGEERNRGNFPPRFSGRQFPNYSSELNVNALELEDSALYLCASSLGSAGLNEKLFFGSGTQLSVL.

This clonotype was found many times. The rearrangement links TRBV3-1 to TRBJ2-3, with D possibly TRBD1 on 8 matching bases. CDR1 and CDR2 from the germline V gene are LGHDT and YNNKEL (reference sequence). CDR3 length: 17 residues. Trimming shortened V by 4 bases and J by 4 bases, and 21 bases separated the two germline ends. CDR3 DNA: TGTGCCAGCAGCCTCTACCTAGGACAGGGAGGGTCAGATACGCAGTATTTT. It yields the protein CASSLYLGQGGSDTQYF.

The J gene is TRBJ2-7, the V gene TRBV11-2; weak D call: TRBD1 (7 bases). This CDR3 has 14 amino acids. Germline V gene sequence: CDR1 SGHAT, CDR2 FQNNGV. The V end was cut by 5 bases, the J end by 4 bases, with 15 bases between. This chain's CDR3 is CASSPRRGPYEQYV. CDR3 coding DNA: TGTGCCAGCAGCCCCCGGAGGGGGCCATACGAGCAGTACGTC.

This clonotype was picked up a small number of times. This chain uses TRBV5-1 with TRBJ1-5; no clear D gene. CDR3 size: 13 residues. CDR1 and CDR2 (germline): SGHRS, YFSETQ. The V and J ends lost 3 bases and 5 bases respectively, with 9 bases between them. This CDR3 reads CASSSGRDQPQHF. In nucleotides, the CDR3 is TGCGCCAGCAGCTCAGGTAGAGATCAGCCCCAGCATTTT. The whole variable domain, filled in from reference TRBV5-1 and TRBJ1-5, reads KAGVTQTPRYLIKTRGQQVTLSCSPISGHRSVSWYQQTPGQGLQFLFEYFSETQRNKGNFPGRFSGRQFSNSRSEMNVSTLELGDSALYLCASSSGRDQPQHFGDGTRLSIL.

The V gene is TRBV18, the J gene TRBJ1-5, with D perhaps TRBD1 (6 bases). The germline V gene encodes CDR1 KGHSH and CDR2 LQKENI. V was pared by 3 bases and J by 5 bases, with 14 bases between. The CDR3 is 15 amino acids. CDR3 in amino acids: CASSPYRDNYQPQHF. The CDR3 nucleotides read TGTGCCAGCTCACCCTACCGGGACAACTATCAGCCCCAGCATTTT.

This clonotype occurred a few times. This rearrangement joins TRBV12-3 or TRBV12-4 to TRBJ2-2; D is ambiguous. The CDR3 is 14 residues long. The V end was cut by 1 base, the J end by 7 bases, with 10 bases between. Written as DNA, the CDR3 is TGTGCCAGCAGTTTAGGAAGGACGAGCGGGGAGCTGTTTTTT. Residues: CASSLGRTSGELFF.

This chain uses TRBV6-6 with TRBJ2-1, with 11 bases fitting TRBD2. Losses at the gene ends were 6 bases for V and 6 bases for J; bases not matched to a gene: 13. Germline V CDR1 and CDR2: MNHNY, SVGAGI (reference sequence). The CDR3 contains 17 residues. CDR3 residues: CASRSYSGGAMINEQFF. The CDR3 coding sequence is TGTGCCAGCAGATCCTATAGCGGGGGGGCAATGATCAATGAGCAGTTCTTC.